The next 10 T cell receptor beta chains were all read from a single sample in a study of T cell responses to AZD1222 COVID-19 vaccine. Profiled with immunoSEQ multiplex PCR; TCRdb holds only in-frame clones, not every one. This sample carries about 150,000 clones, roughly 92% of them seen once, and the ten largest clones take just over 5%. The specimen comprised peripheral blood, sampled on day 0 of AZD1222 vaccination. These receptors were obtained from an adult in good health.

V is TRBV6-5 and J is TRBJ2-5; TRBD2 matches at 9 bases. Germline loops: CDR1 MNHEY, CDR2 SVGAGI. The CDR3 covers 15 residues. V trimming: 5 bases; J trimming: 0 bases; junction bases outside the gene matches: 4. CDR3 bases: TGTGCCAGCAGTACTAGCGGGTATTACCAAGAGACCCAGTACTTC. Translating it yields CASSTSGYYQETQYF.

CDR3 in amino acids: CASSLNNANTGELFF. CDR3 coding DNA: TGTGCCAGTAGTTTGAACAACGCGAACACCGGGGAGCTGTTTTTT. The rearrangement uses TRBV19 and TRBJ2-2, with unresolved D. V was cut by 5 bases and J by 0 bases, with 10 bases left in between. The germline V gene has CDR1 LNHDA and CDR2 SQIVND (reference sequence). This CDR3 comprises 15 residues.

The chain recombines TRBV7-8 with TRBJ1-1, with 8 bases fitting TRBD1. Trimming took 0 bases from V and 6 from J; bases not matched to a gene: 9. The CDR3 runs to 16 residues. The V gene's germline CDR1 is SGHVS and CDR2 FQNEAQ. The CDR3 is CASSLASGGSHSEAFF. CDR3 DNA sequence: TGTGCCAGCAGCTTAGCTTCAGGGGGCAGCCACTCTGAAGCTTTCTTT. The complete variable domain, with remaining parts taken from reference TRBV7-8 and TRBJ1-1, reads GAGVSQSPRYKVAKRGQDVALRCDPISGHVSLFWYQQALGQGPEFLTYFQNEAQLDKSGLPSDRFFAERPEGSVSTLKIQRTQQEDSAVYLCASSLASGGSHSEAFFGQGTRLTVV.

The chain recombines TRBV5-1 with TRBJ2-7, with 8 nucleotides matching TRBD1. With 5 bases clipped from V and 9 bases from J, the junction kept 13 bases outside the gene matches. The CDR3 runs 14 residues. Germline V gene data show CDR1 as SGHRS and CDR2 as YFSETQ. The DNA for the CDR3 is TGCGCCAGCAGTCCTCAAGCAGGGGGCGATATGCAGTACTTC. Translating it yields CASSPQAGGDMQYF.

The CDR3 DNA sequence: TGTGCCAGCAGCTTGGCCAGGGGGCATAGGCTTTACGAGCAGTACTTC. Protein: CASSLARGHRLYEQYF. The V and J genes are TRBV5-5 and TRBJ2-7, with 8 bases identical to TRBD1. After removal of 0 bases from V and 4 bases from J, the junction contained 9 bases not matched to a gene. Germline CDR1 and CDR2: SGHKS and YYEKEE (reference sequence). The CDR3 loop spans 16 amino acids.

V usage is TRBV4-2 and J usage is TRBJ2-7; D might be TRBD1 or TRBD2, each matching 7 bases. The ends were cut back, 0 bases at V and 3 bases at J, with 21 bases in the middle. CDR1 and CDR2 from the germline V gene are LGHNA and YNFKEQ. The CDR3 is 18 residues long. For the CDR3, the DNA is TGTGCCAGCAGCCAAGAGAGGTCGGGAGGACAGGTGTTCTACGAGCAGTACTTC. This encodes CASSQERSGGQVFYEQYF.

The chain joins TRBV28 to TRBJ1-3; TRBD1 matches at 9 bases. The germline gives CDR1 MDHEN, CDR2 SYDVKM. The CDR3 totals 15 residues. The junction had 6 bases not matched to a gene; V was cut back by 5 bases and J by 4 bases. The CDR3, as DNA: TGTGCCAGCAGTCCCCCGGGGACAGGGGGAAACACCATATATTTT. Translation: CASSPPGTGGNTIYF.

As for this clone: Additional DNA sequences in this sample encode the identical CDR3. This chain uses TRBV3-1 (or the pseudogene TRBV3-2) with TRBJ2-1, with D maybe TRBD2 (5 bases). Germline-derived CDR1 and CDR2 are LGHDT and YNNKEL (reference sequence). There are 17 residues in the CDR3. The V and J ends lost 0 bases and 4 bases respectively, with 16 bases between them. CDR3 in amino acids: CASSQDQVGRAYNEQFF. In DNA form, the CDR3 reads TGTGCCAGCAGCCAAGATCAGGTTGGGCGGGCGTACAATGAGCAGTTCTTC.

V and J are TRBV27 and TRBJ1-2, with TRBD1 matching over 10 bases. The J segment lost 7 bases and the V segment lost 5 bases, leaving 16 bases of the junction unmatched. CDR1 is MNHEY and CDR2 is SMNVEV in the germline V gene (reference sequence). The CDR3 is 17 amino acids. CDR3 DNA: TGTGCCAGCAGTCCGAACCTTGGGACAGGGGATAGAGGTGGCTACACCTTC. Protein: CASSPNLGTGDRGGYTF.

The chain uses TRBV6-1 and TRBJ1-5; 7 bases match TRBD1. The CDR3 spans 14 residues. From germline, CDR1 is MNHNS and CDR2 SASEGT. Trimming removed 1 base from V and 9 bases from J; junction bases left unmatched: 6. CDR3 DNA: TGTGCCAGCAGTGAAGTTGACAGGGAAATGCCCCAGCATTTT. Its translation is CASSEVDREMPQHF.